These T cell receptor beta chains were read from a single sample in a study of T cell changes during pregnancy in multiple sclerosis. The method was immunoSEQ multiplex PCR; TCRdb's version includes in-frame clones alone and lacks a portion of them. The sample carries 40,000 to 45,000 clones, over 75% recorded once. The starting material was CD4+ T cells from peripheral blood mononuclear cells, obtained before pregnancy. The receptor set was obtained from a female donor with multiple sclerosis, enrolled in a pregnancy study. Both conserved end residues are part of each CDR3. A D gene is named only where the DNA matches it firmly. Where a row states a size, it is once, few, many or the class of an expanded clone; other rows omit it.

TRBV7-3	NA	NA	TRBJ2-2	CASSERGTGELFF
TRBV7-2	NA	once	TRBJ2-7	CASTPIGKGGEQYF
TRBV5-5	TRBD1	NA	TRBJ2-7	CASSSAADRVHYEQYF
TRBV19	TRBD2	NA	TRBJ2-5	CASSTGTSAQETQYF
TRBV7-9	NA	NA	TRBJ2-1	CASTIRGIFFDNEQFF
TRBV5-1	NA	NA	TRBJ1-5	CASSPLSNQPQHF
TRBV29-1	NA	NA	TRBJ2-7	CSVRDFGSSYEQYF
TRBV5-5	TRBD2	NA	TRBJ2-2	CASSLVPSGGNTGELFF
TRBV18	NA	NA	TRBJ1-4	CASSPPSQAATNEKLFF
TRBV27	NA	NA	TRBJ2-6	CASRLGSGANVLTF
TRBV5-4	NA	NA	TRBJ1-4	CASSSPGGEKLFF
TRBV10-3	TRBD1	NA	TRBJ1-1	CAIRGQGLNTEAFF
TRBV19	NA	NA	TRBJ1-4	CASSISPDEKLFF
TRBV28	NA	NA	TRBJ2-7	CASSLGGTTYEQYF
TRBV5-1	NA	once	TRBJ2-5	CASSLNQGPGETQYF
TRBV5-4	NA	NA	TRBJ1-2	CASSPWGGSGYTF
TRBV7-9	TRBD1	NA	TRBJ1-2	CASSFAGGAGGYTF
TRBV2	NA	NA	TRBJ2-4	CASRRLVNIQYF
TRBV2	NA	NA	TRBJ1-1	CASRASGVRNTEAFF
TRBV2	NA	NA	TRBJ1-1	CASSERGGSTEAFF
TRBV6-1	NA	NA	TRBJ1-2	CASSPTGGACTF
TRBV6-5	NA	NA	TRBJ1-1	CASSYSGGGGTEAFF
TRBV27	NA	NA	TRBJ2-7	CASSQGGSGYEQYF
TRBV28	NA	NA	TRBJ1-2	CASSLGVFYGYTF
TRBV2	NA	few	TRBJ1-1	CASSAQGNTEAFF
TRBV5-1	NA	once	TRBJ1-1	CASSLPRDSSLDTEAFF
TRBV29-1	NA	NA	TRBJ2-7	CSVSDTGKDYEQYF
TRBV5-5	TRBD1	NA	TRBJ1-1	CASSLTGAEGTEAFF
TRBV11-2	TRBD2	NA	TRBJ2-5	CASSFGTSAQQETQYF
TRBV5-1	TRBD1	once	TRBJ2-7	CASAVLQGAYEQYF
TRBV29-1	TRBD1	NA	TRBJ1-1	CSALQGARTEAFF
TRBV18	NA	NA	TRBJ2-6	CASSPGPRKISGANVLTF
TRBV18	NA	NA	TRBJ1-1	CASSPEGMKTEAFF
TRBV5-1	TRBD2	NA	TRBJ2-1	CASSLSGGNYNEQFF